This T cell receptor (beta chain) was recovered during a study of T cells after posttransplantation cyclophosphamide. Trimming shortened V by 3 bases and J by 7 bases, and 15 bases separated the two germline ends. Germline loops: CDR1 MDHEN, CDR2 SYDVKM. This CDR3 has 14 residues. The assay was immunoSEQ multiplex PCR, and TCRdb's table has in-frame clones only and misses some. Of 5,000 or so clones detected, 61% appear once; the ten largest clones hold around 19%. The source material was memory CD8+ T cells sorted from blood. This TCR was sampled from a woman in her fifties or sixties in good health, CMV-negative, and a related stem cell transplant donor. The J gene is TRBJ1-1, the V gene TRBV28; D remains unclear. This chain's CDR3 is CASSFRQYYNEAFF. The DNA of the CDR3 is TGTGCCAGCAGTTTTCGGCAATACTATAATGAAGCTTTCTTT.